These 10 T cell receptor beta chains were sequenced from one sample in a study of radiotherapy plus CTLA-4 blockade in lung cancer. Using immunoSEQ multiplex PCR, the repertoire was profiled, and TCRdb retains in-frame clones only, with some absent. Altogether fewer than 85,000 clones are present, roughly 86% being singletons, with the ten largest covering around 0.85%. The material was peripheral blood, obtained from a patient treated with radiotherapy plus ipilimumab. All receptors come from a human donor with non-small cell lung cancer who had stable disease on radiotherapy plus ipilimumab.

The chain recombines TRBV5-1 with TRBJ1-1; D possibly corresponds to TRBD1 (5 bases). CDR3 length: 16 residues. The V and J ends lost 4 bases and 1 base respectively, with 17 bases between them. CDR1 and CDR2 (germline): SGHRS, YFSETQ. The CDR3 sequence: CASSSSGLRENTEAFF. The CDR3 DNA reads as TGCGCCAGCAGCAGCTCAGGGTTACGGGAGAACACTGAAGCTTTCTTT.

The chain joins TRBV5-1 to TRBJ1-1; the D is unclear. The ends were cut back, 1 base at V and 6 bases at J, with 13 bases in the middle. Germline assignment: CDR1 SGHRS and CDR2 YFSETQ. This CDR3 has 14 amino acids. The CDR3 coding sequence is TGCGCCAGCAGCTTGTATCCAGTGGAGTCTGAAGCTTTCTTT. This translates into CASSLYPVESEAFF.

The CDR3 nucleotides read TGTGCCAGCAGCCCGCGAGGTTCCGTACCGTACGAGCAGTACTTC. It translates to CASSPRGSVPYEQYF. The chain has TRBV7-8 and TRBJ2-7, with D unresolved. V lost 5 bases and J 4 bases, leaving 18 bases between the germline ends. CDR1 is SGHVS and CDR2 is FQNEAQ in the germline V gene. The CDR3 totals 15 residues.

This chain uses TRBV28 with TRBJ2-1; 7 bases map to TRBD1. The CDR3 extends over 13 amino acids. V lost 7 bases, J lost 7 bases, and 7 bases stayed unmatched. Looked up from germline, CDR1 is MDHEN and CDR2 is SYDVKM. The CDR3 DNA reads as TGTGCCAGCACGAGACAGGGACGTAATGAGCAGTTCTTC. Translating gives CASTRQGRNEQFF.

The count of this clone is one. The gene calls are TRBV27 and TRBJ1-6, with D unresolved. Trimming took 2 bases from V and 7 from J, leaving 9 bases between them. Germline loops: CDR1 MNHEY, CDR2 SMNVEV (reference sequence). The CDR3 runs 14 residues. The CDR3 here is CASSLHDMNSPLHF. The CDR3 DNA reads TGTGCCAGCAGTTTACATGACATGAATTCACCCCTCCACTTT.

This clone has just a few counts. The chain carries TRBV9 and TRBJ2-1, with 9 bases aligning to TRBD2. The V and J ends lost 3 bases and 2 bases, in that order; junction bases with no gene match: 6. The V gene's germline CDR1 is SGDLS and CDR2 YYNGEE. CDR3 size: 16 residues. CDR3 sequence: CASSGSGRGPYNEQFF. The CDR3 bases are TGTGCCAGCAGCGGTAGCGGGAGAGGACCCTACAATGAGCAGTTCTTC.

The chain uses TRBV14 and TRBJ1-6, with TRBD1 matching 8 bases. Trimming at V came to 3 bases and at J to 7 bases, leaving 5 bases not matched to a gene. Per the germline V gene, CDR1 is SGHDN and CDR2 is FVKESK. This CDR3 is 15 amino acids long. CDR3 coding DNA: TGTGCCAGCAGCCACAGGGGGCCCCTGAATTCACCCCTCCACTTT. It specifies CASSHRGPLNSPLHF. Complete variable domain (other parts from reference TRBV14 and TRBJ1-6): EAGVTQFPSHSVIEKGQTVTLRCDPISGHDNLYWYRRVMGKEIKFLLHFVKESKQDESGMPNNRFLAERTGGTYSTLKVQPAELEDSGVYFCASSHRGPLNSPLHFGNGTRLTVT.

This sequence joins TRBV5-4 and TRBJ2-5; TRBD2 matches 13 bases. The CDR3 totals 17 residues. V was pared by 1 base and J by 4 bases, with 7 bases of the junction left unmatched. CDR1 and CDR2 from the germline V gene are SGHNT and YYREEE (reference sequence). The CDR3 loop reads CASSLIGLAGVRETQYF. In DNA, the CDR3 is TGTGCCAGCAGCTTGATTGGACTAGCGGGGGTGCGAGAGACCCAGTACTTC.

The J gene is TRBJ2-7, the V gene TRBV9; D is unresolved. Germline lookup yields CDR1 SGDLS and CDR2 YYNGEE. This CDR3 is 13 amino acids long. Trimming removed 3 bases from V and 0 bases from J, with 7 bases in between. Here the CDR3 DNA reads TGTGCCAGCAGCGCATATAGCTCCTACGAGCAGTACTTC. Protein product: CASSAYSSYEQYF.

The chain recombines TRBV21-1 with TRBJ1-1. TRBV21-1 is a pseudogene locus. The CDR3 runs to 15 residues. The chain's CDR3 is CASSKEPRLKVKAFF. Here the CDR3 DNA reads TGTGCCAGCAGCAAAGAGCCACGGCTAAAGGTAAAAGCTTTCTTT.